The table lists the clone carrying this T cell receptor (beta chain) with many counts. The antigen is undetermined. Investigators prepared the TCR beta libraries by applying iRepertoire HTBI primers and Arm-PCR of CDR3 regions. Each CDR3 protein gets one entry after TCRdb re-called the multiplex PCR reads with MiXCR. The sample includes hundreds of thousands of distinct CDR3 sequences, about 16% seen only once; the top ten take approximately 25%. Sample time point: newly diagnosed GD, antithyroid drugs for less than 3 months. PBMCs provided the RNA from which the TCR library was made. This specimen comes from a study of regulatory T cells in long-lasting Graves disease. Study results and limitations: Investigators studied peripheral blood only, not thyroid tissue.

V trimming: 0 bases; J trimming: 3 bases; junction bases outside the gene matches: 5. In germline, CDR1 is DFQATT, CDR2 SNEGSKA (reference sequence). CDR3 length equals 14 residues. The sample also formed part of further work on T cells in Graves' hyperthyroidism and ophthalmopathy. From that study: Patients aged 18 to 65 had newly diagnosed hyperthyroidism that had lasted under 2 months. HTBI primers drove first-round RT-PCR of the TCR CDR3.

Sequencing used peripheral blood mononuclear cells (PBMCs), obtained at new diagnosis, from a patient treated with antithyroid drugs. This chain joins TRBV20-1 and TRBJ2-7; 7 bases fit TRBD2. This receptor was taken from a woman aged 35-60 years with Graves disease. DNA of the CDR3: TGCAGTGCTAGAGATCAGGTAGCGGGCTACGAGCAGTACTTC. Translated, it gives CSARDQVAGYEQYF.